The 16 T cell receptor beta chains below come from one sample, sequenced in a study of early T cells in non-severe SARS-CoV-2 infection. TCRdb re-called the 5' RACE reads with MiXCR, one entry per CDR3 protein. The repertoire has around 92,000 distinct CDR3 sequences, 9.5% to 12% of them found once; the top ten carry approximately 5.3%. Sequencing was done on a sample of whole blood. The receptor source for this set is an adult who was a healthcare worker with PCR-confirmed SARS-CoV-2 infection or an uninfected control (not recorded which).

The chain employs TRBV27 and TRBJ2-3, with D maybe TRBD2 (7 bases). Trimming removed 6 bases at V and 7 bases at J, with 14 bases between. CDR1 is MNHEY and CDR2 is SMNVEV in the germline V gene (reference sequence). CDR3 length: 13 amino acids. CDR3 in amino acids: CASSLGGTNTQYF. The CDR3 region has the DNA TGTGCCAGCAGCCTGGGGGGGACAAATACGCAGTATTTT.

This clonotype was seen only a few times. The genes are TRBV5-6 and TRBJ1-1, with D uncertain. Germline assignment: CDR1 SGHDT and CDR2 YYEEEE. V dropped 1 base and J dropped 6 bases, with 4 bases sitting between them. The CDR3 runs to 11 residues. Here the CDR3 DNA reads TGTGCCAGCAGCTTGCTCTCTGAAGCTTTCTTT. This codes for CASSLLSEAFF.

The chain carries TRBV20-1 and TRBJ2-3; D remains unclear. In germline, CDR1 is DFQATT, CDR2 SNEGSKA (reference sequence). This CDR3 contains 12 residues. Trimming left V 3 bases short and J 2 bases short, with 6 bases between. DNA for the CDR3: TGCAGTGCTAGCGGATCCACAGATACGCAGTATTTT. It translates to CSASGSTDTQYF.

This clonotype was observed at least ten times. V usage is TRBV12-3 or TRBV12-4 and J usage is TRBJ2-3; TRBD1 or TRBD2 may be the D gene (5 bases each). This CDR3 spans 16 amino acids. V lost 5 bases and J 3 bases, leaving 18 bases between the germline ends. This CDR3 reads CASSAAGSGYTDTQYF. CDR3 nucleotide sequence: TGTGCCAGCAGTGCGGCAGGGTCGGGATATACAGATACGCAGTATTTT.

This clonotype was observed many times. The J gene is TRBJ2-1, the V gene TRBV29-1; perhaps TRBD2 as D (6 bases). This CDR3 has 14 amino acids. Germline V lookup: CDR1 SQVTM, CDR2 ANQGSEA. Trimming took off 6 bases at V and 1 base at J, with 13 bases between the two ends. CDR3 nucleotide sequence: TGCAGCGTCGCGGAAAGCGGGTCCTACAATGAGCAGTTCTTC. It specifies CSVAESGSYNEQFF.

This clonotype has ten or more counts. The rearrangement joins TRBV27 to TRBJ2-5; 9 bases agree with TRBD1. V dropped 6 bases and J dropped 2; count of bases not matched to a gene: 7. Germline CDR1 reads MNHEY; CDR2 reads SMNVEV (reference sequence). The CDR3 covers 15 residues. The CDR3 loop reads CASSHGQGRQETQYF. CDR3 DNA: TGTGCCAGCAGCCACGGACAGGGGCGACAAGAGACCCAGTACTTC.

This clonotype was observed a handful of times. The chain carries TRBV21-1 and TRBJ2-3; TRBD1 is the table's D call and was not checked against the DNA. TRBV21-1 is marked as a pseudogene. CDR3 length equals 17 residues. The CDR3 loop reads CASSKARGFVMTDTQYF. The DNA of the CDR3 is TGTGCCAGCAGCAAAGCAAGGGGTTTCGTGATGACAGATACGCAGTATTTT.

This clonotype was observed at least ten times. This chain connects TRBV28 to TRBJ2-3; no clear D. Germline-derived CDR1 and CDR2 are MDHEN and SYDVKM. This CDR3 spans 11 amino acids. Trimming took 4 bases from V and 8 from J, leaving 7 bases between them. The CDR3 coding sequence is TGTGCCAGCAGTTCGATGTCTACGCAGTATTTT. It specifies CASSSMSTQYF.

The sample holds a few counts of this clonotype. The V and J genes are TRBV4-1 and TRBJ1-3; 12 bases fit TRBD1. Germline-derived CDR1 and CDR2 are MGHRA and YSYEKL. The CDR3 length is 20 residues. The junction had 17 bases not matched to a gene; V was cut back by 6 bases and J by 2 bases. This chain's CDR3 is CASRGGTGGIWETAGNTIYF. CDR3 coding DNA: TGCGCCAGCAGAGGGGGGACAGGGGGCATCTGGGAGACGGCTGGAAACACCATATATTTT.

This clonotype was seen repeatedly, ten times or more. The chain is built from TRBV5-1 and TRBJ1-5; D not resolved. This CDR3 spans 13 amino acids. V lost 5 bases and J 4 bases, leaving 10 bases between the germline ends. Per germline, CDR1 SGHRS and CDR2 YFSETQ. The CDR3 nucleotides read TGCGCCAGCAGGGTCGACCCTAATCAGCCCCAGCATTTT. Translated, it gives CASRVDPNQPQHF.

The table lists this clonotype with many counts. This chain connects TRBV18 to TRBJ2-5; 7 bases are shared with TRBD2. The length of the CDR3 is 13 residues. Germline V lookup: CDR1 KGHSH, CDR2 LQKENI. V lost 6 bases to trimming and J lost 2 bases; unmatched junction nucleotides: 3. DNA of the CDR3: TGTGCCAGCTCCTGGACTAGACAAGAGACCCAGTACTTC. Translating gives CASSWTRQETQYF.

This clonotype was counted between two and nine times. V and J are TRBV4-1 and TRBJ1-3; D call uncertain. V dropped 0 bases and J dropped 2 bases, with 11 bases sitting between them. The CDR3 spans 16 residues. The germline V gene has CDR1 MGHRA and CDR2 YSYEKL. The DNA for the CDR3 is TGCGCCAGCAGCCAAGATCAAGGGAATACTGGAAACACCATATATTTT. Amino acid sequence: CASSQDQGNTGNTIYF.

There are many counts of this clonotype. V gene TRBV29-1 combines with J gene TRBJ2-1; D possibly corresponds to TRBD2 (5 bases). Deletions cut 1 base from V and 9 bases from J, with 13 bases between. This CDR3 contains 13 residues. CDR1 and CDR2 (germline): SQVTM, ANQGSEA. CDR3 nucleotide sequence: TGCAGCGTTGAAGTGAAACGGGGATTTGAGCAGTTCTTC. It encodes CSVEVKRGFEQFF.

This clonotype was observed a handful of times. The genes are TRBV7-2 and TRBJ2-5; D is possibly TRBD1 or TRBD2 (5 bases each). The germline gives CDR1 SGHTA, CDR2 FQGNSA. The CDR3 totals 15 residues. Trimming took 4 bases from V and 0 from J, leaving 12 bases between them. The CDR3 loop is CASSYYGTDQETQYF. The CDR3 DNA sequence: TGTGCCAGCAGCTACTACGGGACGGACCAAGAGACCCAGTACTTC.

This clonotype was seen only a few times. V is TRBV18 and J is TRBJ2-1; perhaps D is TRBD1 or TRBD2 (5 bases each). The V end lost 4 bases, the J end lost 1 base, and 17 bases lay between the germline ends. Germline CDR1 reads KGHSH; CDR2 reads LQKENI. The length of the CDR3 is 17 residues. DNA for the CDR3: TGTGCCAGCTCACTCGTATCGGGGCGGACGTCCTACAATGAGCAGTTCTTC. This translates into CASSLVSGRTSYNEQFF.

Comments on this clonotype: A much larger clonotype is one base distant, so this may be a read error. The rearrangement uses TRBV6-2 or TRBV6-3 and TRBJ2-2, with TRBD1 as a possible D gene (6 bases). This CDR3 is 15 amino acids long. Between the trimmed V and J ends, which lost 4 bases and 0 bases, there was a span of 9 bases. CDR1 is MNHEY, CDR2 SVGEGT, per germline. For the CDR3, the DNA is TGTGCCAGCAGTTCTAACAGGGCGAACACCGGGGAGCTGTTTTTT. Protein: CASSSNRANTGELFF.